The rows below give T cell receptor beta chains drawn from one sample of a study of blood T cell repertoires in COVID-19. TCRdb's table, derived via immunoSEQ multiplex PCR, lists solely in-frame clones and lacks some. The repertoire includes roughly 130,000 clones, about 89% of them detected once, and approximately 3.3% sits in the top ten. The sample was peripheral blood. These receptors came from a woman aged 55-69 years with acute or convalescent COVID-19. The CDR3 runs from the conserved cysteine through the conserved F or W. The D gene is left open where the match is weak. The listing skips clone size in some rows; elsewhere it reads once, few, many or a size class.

CASGMTGGDEKLFF | TGTGCCAGCGGGATGACAGGGGGCGATGAAAAACTGTTTTTT | TRBJ1-4 | TRBD1 | TRBV19 | NA
CATSRTRGGRGEQYF | TGTGCCACCAGCAGAACACGAGGGGGAAGAGGGGAGCAGTACTTC | TRBJ2-7 | NA | TRBV15 | NA
CAISESAAGETQYF | TGTGCCATCAGTGAGTCGGCGGCGGGAGAGACCCAGTACTTC | TRBJ2-5 | NA | TRBV10-3 | NA
CASKPPQFGTTNTGELFF | TGTGCCAGCAAGCCTCCCCAATTCGGGACAACGAACACCGGGGAGCTGTTTTTT | TRBJ2-2 | NA | TRBV2 | NA
CASSDRREAFF | TGTGCCAGCAGTGACAGGCGTGAAGCTTTCTTT | TRBJ1-1 | NA | TRBV12-3/TRBV12-4 | few
CASSAGLTEAFF | TGTGCCAGCAGTGCAGGGTTGACTGAAGCTTTCTTT | TRBJ1-1 | NA | TRBV28 | NA
CASSPRGLAGGSSYNEQFF | TGCGCCAGCAGCCCCCGGGGACTAGCGGGAGGAAGCTCCTACAATGAGCAGTTCTTC | TRBJ2-1 | TRBD2 | TRBV4-1 | once
CASSYSRSNQPQHF | TGTGCCAGCAGTTACTCTCGGAGCAATCAGCCCCAGCATTTT | TRBJ1-5 | NA | TRBV6-5 | NA
CASSEYDYYEQYF | TGTGCCAGCAGTGAGTACGACTACTACGAGCAGTACTTC | TRBJ2-7 | NA | TRBV6-1 | NA
CASSLEAGILNTEAFF | TGTGCCAGCAGCTTAGAGGCAGGGATTTTGAACACTGAAGCTTTCTTT | TRBJ1-1 | NA | TRBV11-2 | NA
CASSPFQGAYGYTF | TGTGCCAGCAGTCCTTTTCAGGGGGCCTATGGCTACACCTTC | TRBJ1-2 | TRBD1 | TRBV6-5 | NA
CASGLVHQGTGELFF | TGTGCTAGTGGTTTGGTACACCAGGGAACCGGGGAGCTGTTTTTT | TRBJ2-2 | NA | TRBV12-5 | NA
CASSYSTGNGGYTF | TGTGCCAGCAGTTACTCTACAGGGAACGGTGGCTACACCTTC | TRBJ1-2 | NA | TRBV6-2/TRBV6-3 | NA
CASSLDGGGSGNTIYF | TGTGCCAGCAGCTTAGATGGTGGAGGGTCTGGAAACACCATATATTTT | TRBJ1-3 | NA | TRBV7-9 | NA
CASSMPSGRNEQFF | TGTGCCAGTAGTATGCCTAGCGGGAGGAATGAGCAGTTCTTC | TRBJ2-1 | TRBD2 | TRBV19 | NA
CASSSPPSGRGKTQYF | TGTGCCAGCAGCTCTCCCCCTAGCGGGCGAGGGAAGACCCAGTACTTC | TRBJ2-5 | TRBD2 | TRBV11-2 | NA
CASKLREVETQYF | TGTGCCAGCAAATTACGGGAAGTAGAGACCCAGTACTTC | TRBJ2-5 | NA | TRBV2 | NA
CASSRFGDTIYF | TGTGCCAGCAGCCGATTCGGAGACACCATATATTTT | TRBJ1-3 | NA | TRBV3-1/TRBV3-2 | NA
CASRSATNEKLFF | TGTGCCAGCAGGTCAGCAACTAATGAAAAACTGTTTTTT | TRBJ1-4 | NA | TRBV12-3/TRBV12-4 | NA
CAWSVFRGAGELFF | TGTGCCTGGAGTGTATTTCGGGGAGCCGGGGAGCTGTTTTTT | TRBJ2-2 | NA | TRBV30 | NA
CASSLVAANYGYTF | TGTGCCAGCAGCTTAGTAGCAGCTAACTATGGCTACACCTTC | TRBJ1-2 | NA | TRBV11-2 | NA
CASSEGQGGNSPLHF | TGTGCCAGCAGTGAGGGACAGGGAGGGAATTCACCCCTCCACTTT | TRBJ1-6 | TRBD1 | TRBV6-1 | NA
CASSQSQQYNSPLHF | TGCGCCAGCAGCCAAAGTCAACAGTATAATTCACCCCTCCACTTT | TRBJ1-6 | NA | TRBV4-1 | NA
CASSLEAWGNQPQHF | TGTGCCAGCAGCCTCGAGGCCTGGGGCAATCAGCCCCAGCATTTT | TRBJ1-5 | NA | TRBV7-8 | NA
CASSFDFYGYTF | TGTGCCAGCAGCTTTGACTTCTATGGCTACACCTTC | TRBJ1-2 | NA | TRBV7-9 | NA
CASSPRGGTSGRHEQFF | TGTGCCAGCAGCCCCCGGGGAGGGACTAGCGGGAGACATGAGCAGTTCTTC | TRBJ2-1 | TRBD2 | TRBV3-1/TRBV3-2 | NA
CASKEGIGYGYTF | TGTGCCAGCAAGGAGGGGATTGGCTATGGCTACACCTTC | TRBJ1-2 | NA | TRBV2 | NA
CASSEQVHTEAFF | TGTGCCAGCAGTGAACAGGTTCACACTGAAGCTTTCTTT | TRBJ1-1 | NA | TRBV2 | once
CASRAYSSGSKNIQYF | TGTGCCAGCAGAGCTTACTCTAGCGGGAGCAAAAACATTCAGTACTTC | TRBJ2-4 | TRBD2 | TRBV11-2 | many
CASTASGRSGEQFF | TGTGCCAGCACGGCTAGCGGGAGGTCTGGTGAGCAGTTCTTC | TRBJ2-1 | TRBD2 | TRBV25-1 | NA
CASSSAVWETQYF | TGTGCCAGCAGCTCGGCGGTCTGGGAGACCCAGTACTTC | TRBJ2-5 | NA | TRBV7-9 | NA
CASSVLASGISNTGELFF | TGTGCCAGCAGCGTACTGGCTAGCGGGATCTCGAACACCGGGGAGCTGTTTTTT | TRBJ2-2 | TRBD2 | TRBV9 | NA
CASSLIGYEQYF | TGTGCCAGCAGTTTAATCGGCTACGAGCAGTACTTC | TRBJ2-7 | NA | TRBV28 | NA
CASSSRAGGFSDTQYF | TGTGCCAGCAGCTCACGAGCGGGAGGGTTCTCAGATACGCAGTATTTT | TRBJ2-3 | TRBD2 | TRBV7-9 | NA
CASSPPGGTQYF | TGTGCCAGCAGTCCCCCCGGGGGGACCCAGTACTTC | TRBJ2-5 | NA | TRBV6-5 | few
CASGQNYEQYF | TGTGCCAGCGGACAGAACTACGAGCAGTACTTC | TRBJ2-7 | NA | TRBV7-9 | few